This T cell receptor beta chain was documented in a study of T cell responses to AZD1222 COVID-19 vaccine. General study findings and limits: Breadth and depth of Spike-specific TCRs rose after two AZD1222 doses. Among vaccine-associated CD4 TCRs, coverage spanned spike, with dominance at 160-218 and 743-854. Baseline seropositivity characterized only six AZD1222 recipients.

The protocol was immunoSEQ multiplex PCR, while the TCRdb copy is restricted to in-frame clones and leaves out a portion. The table lists fewer than 110,000 clones, roughly nine tenths of them singletons. Germline V CDR1 and CDR2: GTSNPN, SVGIG (reference sequence). The CDR3 sequence is 13 residues long. V dropped 2 bases and J dropped 4 bases, with 11 bases sitting between them. With regard to this clone: The target antigen is unknown.

The TCR originated in an adult in good health. The V gene is TRBV30, the J gene TRBJ1-2, with D unclear. This specimen was peripheral blood, taken on day 0 of AZD1222 vaccination. The CDR3 DNA reads as TGTGCCTGGAGTCGAGGCCAACTCTATGGCTACACCTTC. Translating it yields CAWSRGQLYGYTF.